The 4 T cell receptor beta chains in this list originate from one sample, sequenced in a study of blood T cell repertoires in COVID-19. Using immunoSEQ multiplex PCR, the repertoire was profiled, and TCRdb retains in-frame clones only, with some absent. Here the sample spans 200,000 to 300,000 clones, about 91% being singletons. What was sequenced was PBMCs or T cells enriched from blood (not recorded which). The receptor set was obtained from a woman aged 40 to 49 with acute COVID-19.

The chain joins TRBV7-9 to TRBJ2-7; a weak D match, TRBD2 (5 bases). Trimming shortened V by 1 base and J by 3 bases, and 16 bases separated the two germline ends. The CDR3 length is 16 residues. Per the germline V gene, CDR1 is SEHNR and CDR2 is FQNEAQ (reference sequence). CDR3: CASSLETGRRIYEQYF. Here the CDR3 DNA reads TGTGCCAGCAGCTTAGAAACCGGACGGAGGATCTACGAGCAGTACTTC.

This chain connects TRBV28 to TRBJ2-7; weak D call: TRBD1 (5 bases). Trimming pared 6 bases from V and 0 bases from J, leaving 12 bases between. Germline V gives CDR1 MDHEN, CDR2 SYDVKM. This CDR3 spans 14 amino acids. This chain's CDR3 is CASSLRQSSYEQYF. DNA of the CDR3: TGTGCCAGCAGCCTAAGACAGAGCTCCTACGAGCAGTACTTC.

The rearrangement joins TRBV5-6 to TRBJ2-5; TRBD2 is a possible D gene (5 bases). V shed 2 bases and J shed 5 bases, with 13 bases lying between them. The CDR3 is 14 amino acids. CDR1 is SGHDT and CDR2 is YYEEEE in the germline V gene. The CDR3 DNA sequence: TGTGCCAGCAGCTTACCTAGCTTTGGGGAGACCCAGTACTTC. Translated: CASSLPSFGETQYF.

V is TRBV5-4 and J is TRBJ2-7, with 10 positions matching TRBD1. CDR1 is SGHNT and CDR2 is YYREEE in the germline V gene (reference sequence). This CDR3 region has 15 residues. J was trimmed by 0 bases and V by 1 base; bases with no gene match: 1. This chain's CDR3 is CASSLRDRGSYEQYF. The CDR3 nucleotides read TGTGCCAGCAGCTTGAGGGACAGGGGCTCCTACGAGCAGTACTTC.